This T cell receptor (beta chain) was recovered during a study of cytomegalovirus exposure and HLA in healthy donors. Overall study findings and caveats: Association with HLA alleles at 0.05 false discovery rate was found for about 17,000 TCR beta sequences in a later analysis.

There are 20 residues in the CDR3. With 3 bases clipped from V and 2 bases from J, the junction kept 11 bases outside the gene matches. The germline CDR1 and CDR2 sequences are SGHTA and FQGTGA. The PCR contained 60 Vbeta and 13 Jbeta primers. Here immunoSEQ multiplex PCR was the method, and the copy in TCRdb shows in-frame clones only, minus some. Of under 200,000 clones in the sample, about 85% were seen once. Points on this clone: Its specificity is not known.

The specimen sequenced was PBMCs. This rearrangement joins TRBV7-3 to TRBJ2-2; 14 nucleotides align to TRBD2. The receptor comes from a male donor in good health and CMV-seropositive. The CDR3 spells CASSFSPTSGGASNTGELFF. The CDR3, as DNA: TGTGCCAGCAGCTTTAGCCCGACTAGCGGGGGGGCCTCAAACACCGGGGAGCTGTTTTTT.